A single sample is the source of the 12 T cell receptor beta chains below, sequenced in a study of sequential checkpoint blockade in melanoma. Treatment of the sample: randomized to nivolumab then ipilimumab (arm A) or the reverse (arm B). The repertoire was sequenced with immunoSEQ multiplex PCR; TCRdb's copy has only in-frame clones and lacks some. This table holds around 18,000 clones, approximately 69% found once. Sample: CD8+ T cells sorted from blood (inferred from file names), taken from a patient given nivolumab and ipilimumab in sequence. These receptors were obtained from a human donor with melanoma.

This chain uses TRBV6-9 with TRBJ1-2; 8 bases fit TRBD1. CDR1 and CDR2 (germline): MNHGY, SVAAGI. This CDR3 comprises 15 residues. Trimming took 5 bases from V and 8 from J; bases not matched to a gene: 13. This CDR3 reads CASSTRTGIAVGYTF. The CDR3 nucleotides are TGTGCCAGCAGTACGCGGACAGGGATCGCGGTGGGCTACACCTTC.

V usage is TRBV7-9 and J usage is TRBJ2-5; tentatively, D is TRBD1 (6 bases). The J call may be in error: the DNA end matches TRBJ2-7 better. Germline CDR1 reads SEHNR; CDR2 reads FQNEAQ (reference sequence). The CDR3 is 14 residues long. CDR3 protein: CASSLGTLSYEQYF. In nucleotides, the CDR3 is TGTGCCAGCAGCCTCGGGACACTCTCCTACGAGCAGTACTTC.

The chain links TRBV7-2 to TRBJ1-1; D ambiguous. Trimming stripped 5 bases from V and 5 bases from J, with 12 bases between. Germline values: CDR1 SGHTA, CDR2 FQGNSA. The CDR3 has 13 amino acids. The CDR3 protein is CASSPTLRTEAFF. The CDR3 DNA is TGTGCCAGCAGCCCGACCCTGAGGACTGAAGCTTTCTTT.

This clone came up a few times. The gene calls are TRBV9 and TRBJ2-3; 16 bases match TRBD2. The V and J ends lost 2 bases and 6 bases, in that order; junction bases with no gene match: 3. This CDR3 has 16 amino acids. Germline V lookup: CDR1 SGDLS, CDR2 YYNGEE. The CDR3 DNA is TGTGCCAGCAGCGTCGCGGGACTAGCGGGGGGGGATACGCAGTATTTT. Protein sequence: CASSVAGLAGGDTQYF.

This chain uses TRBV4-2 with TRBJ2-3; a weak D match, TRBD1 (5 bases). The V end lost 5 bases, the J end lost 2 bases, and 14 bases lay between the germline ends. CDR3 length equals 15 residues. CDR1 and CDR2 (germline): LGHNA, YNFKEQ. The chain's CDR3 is CASSWSRVTTDTQYF. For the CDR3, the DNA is TGTGCCAGCAGCTGGTCCAGGGTGACCACAGATACGCAGTATTTT.

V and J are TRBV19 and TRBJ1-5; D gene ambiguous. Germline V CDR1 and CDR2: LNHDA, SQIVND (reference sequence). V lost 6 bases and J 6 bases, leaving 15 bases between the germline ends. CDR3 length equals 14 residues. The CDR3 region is CASSPGVGSQPQHF. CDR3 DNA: TGTGCCAGTAGCCCCGGCGTTGGGAGTCAGCCCCAGCATTTT.

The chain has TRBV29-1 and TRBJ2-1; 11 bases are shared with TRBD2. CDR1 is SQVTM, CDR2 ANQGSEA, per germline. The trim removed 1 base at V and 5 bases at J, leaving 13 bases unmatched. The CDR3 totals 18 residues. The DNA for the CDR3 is TGCAGCGTTGAAGGGGTTCGGTTAGCGGGAGGGCCGGACAATGAGCAGTTCTTC. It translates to CSVEGVRLAGGPDNEQFF.

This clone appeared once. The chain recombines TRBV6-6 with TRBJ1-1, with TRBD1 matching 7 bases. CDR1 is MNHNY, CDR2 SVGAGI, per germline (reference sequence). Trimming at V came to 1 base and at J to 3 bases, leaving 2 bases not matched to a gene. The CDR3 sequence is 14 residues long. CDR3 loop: CASSYYRGDTEAFF. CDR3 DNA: TGTGCCAGCAGTTACTACAGGGGAGACACTGAAGCTTTCTTT.

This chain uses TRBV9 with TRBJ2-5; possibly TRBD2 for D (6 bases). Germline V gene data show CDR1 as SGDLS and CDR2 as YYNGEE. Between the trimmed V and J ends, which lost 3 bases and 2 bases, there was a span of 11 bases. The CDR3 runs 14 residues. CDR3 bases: TGTGCCAGCAGCGCCGGGACTCCTCAAGAGACCCAGTACTTC. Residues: CASSAGTPQETQYF.

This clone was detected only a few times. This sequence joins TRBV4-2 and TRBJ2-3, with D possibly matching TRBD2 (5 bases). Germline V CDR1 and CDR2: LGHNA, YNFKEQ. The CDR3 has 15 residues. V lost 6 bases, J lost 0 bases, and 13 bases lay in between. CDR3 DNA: TGTGCCAGCAGGGCAGACTACACTAGCACAGATACGCAGTATTTT. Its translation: CASRADYTSTDTQYF.

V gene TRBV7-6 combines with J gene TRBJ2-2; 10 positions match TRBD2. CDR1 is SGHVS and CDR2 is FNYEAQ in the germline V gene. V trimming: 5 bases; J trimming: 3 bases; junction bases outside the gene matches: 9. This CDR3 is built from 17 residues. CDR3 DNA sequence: TGTGCCAGCAGCCGGAGTAGCGGGGGGACCTACACCGGGGAGCTGTTTTTT. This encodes CASSRSSGGTYTGELFF.

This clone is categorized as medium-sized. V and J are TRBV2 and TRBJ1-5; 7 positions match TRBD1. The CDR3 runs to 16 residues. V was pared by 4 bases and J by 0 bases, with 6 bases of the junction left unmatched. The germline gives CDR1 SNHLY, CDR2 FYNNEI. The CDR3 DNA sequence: TGTGCCAGCAGTGTGACAGGGCAATATAGCAATCAGCCCCAGCATTTT. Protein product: CASSVTGQYSNQPQHF.